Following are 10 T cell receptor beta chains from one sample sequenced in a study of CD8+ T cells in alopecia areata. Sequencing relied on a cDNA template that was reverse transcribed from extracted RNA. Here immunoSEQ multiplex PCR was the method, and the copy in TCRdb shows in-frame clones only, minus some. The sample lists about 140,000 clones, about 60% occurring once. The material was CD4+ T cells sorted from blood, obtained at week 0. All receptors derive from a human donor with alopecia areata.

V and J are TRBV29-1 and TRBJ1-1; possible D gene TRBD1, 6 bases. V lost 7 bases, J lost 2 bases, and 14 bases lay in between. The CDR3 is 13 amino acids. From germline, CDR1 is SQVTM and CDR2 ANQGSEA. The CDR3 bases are TGCAGCGGAACCAGGGGACAAAACACTGAAGCTTTCTTT. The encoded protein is CSGTRGQNTEAFF.

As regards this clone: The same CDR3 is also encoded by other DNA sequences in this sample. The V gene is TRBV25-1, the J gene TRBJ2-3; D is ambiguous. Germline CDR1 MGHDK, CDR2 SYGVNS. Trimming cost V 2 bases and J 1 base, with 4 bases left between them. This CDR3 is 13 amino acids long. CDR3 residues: CASSEGGTDTQYF. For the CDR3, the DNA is TGTGCCAGCAGTGAAGGGGGCACAGATACGCAGTATTTT. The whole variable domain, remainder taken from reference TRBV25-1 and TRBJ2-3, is EADIYQTPRYLVIGTGKKITLECSQTMGHDKMYWYQQDPGMELHLIHYSYGVNSTEKGDLSSESTVSRIRTEHFPLTLESARPSHTSQYLCASSEGGTDTQYFGPGTRLTVL.

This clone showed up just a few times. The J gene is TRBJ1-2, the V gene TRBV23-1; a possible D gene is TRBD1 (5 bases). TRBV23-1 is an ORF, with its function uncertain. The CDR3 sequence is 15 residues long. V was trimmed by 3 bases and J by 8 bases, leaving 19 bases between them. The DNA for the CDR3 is TGCGCCAGCAGTCAGCCGGACGTATCGGGGGAGGGCTACACCTTC. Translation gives CASSQPDVSGEGYTF.

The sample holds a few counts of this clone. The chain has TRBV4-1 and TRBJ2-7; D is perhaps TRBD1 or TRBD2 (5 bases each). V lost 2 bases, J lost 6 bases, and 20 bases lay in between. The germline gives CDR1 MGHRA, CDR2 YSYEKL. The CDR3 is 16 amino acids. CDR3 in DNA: TGCGCCAGCAGCCAATCTGAGGGGCTGATGATCGGCGAGCAGTACTTC. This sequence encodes CASSQSEGLMIGEQYF.

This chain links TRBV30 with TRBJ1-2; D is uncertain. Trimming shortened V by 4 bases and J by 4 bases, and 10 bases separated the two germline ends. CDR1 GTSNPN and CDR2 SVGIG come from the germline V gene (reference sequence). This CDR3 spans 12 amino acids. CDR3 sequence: CAWKAGVYGYTF. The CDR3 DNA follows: TGTGCCTGGAAGGCGGGAGTCTATGGCTACACCTTC.

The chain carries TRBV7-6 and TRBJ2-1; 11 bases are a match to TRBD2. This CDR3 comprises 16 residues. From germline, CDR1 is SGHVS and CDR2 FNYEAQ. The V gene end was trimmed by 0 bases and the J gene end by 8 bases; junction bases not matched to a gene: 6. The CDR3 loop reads CASSLARLAGGHEQFF. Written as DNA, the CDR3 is TGTGCCAGCAGCTTAGCGCGCCTAGCGGGGGGTCATGAGCAGTTCTTC.

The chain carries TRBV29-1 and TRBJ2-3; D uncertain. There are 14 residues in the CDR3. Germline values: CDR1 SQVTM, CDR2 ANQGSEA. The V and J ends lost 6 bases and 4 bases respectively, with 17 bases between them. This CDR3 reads CSVRLSGRPDTQYF. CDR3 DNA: TGCAGCGTGAGGTTGTCAGGTCGGCCAGATACGCAGTATTTT.

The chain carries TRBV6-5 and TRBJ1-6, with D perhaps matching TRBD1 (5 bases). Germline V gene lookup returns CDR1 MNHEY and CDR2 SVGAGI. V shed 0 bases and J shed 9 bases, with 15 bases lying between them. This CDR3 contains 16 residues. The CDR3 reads CASSYSQGWGSSPLHF. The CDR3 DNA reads TGTGCCAGCAGTTACTCGCAGGGTTGGGGTAGTTCACCCCTCCACTTT.

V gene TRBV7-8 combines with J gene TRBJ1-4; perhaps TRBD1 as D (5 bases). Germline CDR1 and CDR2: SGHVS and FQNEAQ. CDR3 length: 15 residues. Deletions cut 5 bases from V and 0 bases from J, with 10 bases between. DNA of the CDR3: TGTGCCAGCAGCGTGGACACATCAACTAATGAAAAACTGTTTTTT. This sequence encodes CASSVDTSTNEKLFF.

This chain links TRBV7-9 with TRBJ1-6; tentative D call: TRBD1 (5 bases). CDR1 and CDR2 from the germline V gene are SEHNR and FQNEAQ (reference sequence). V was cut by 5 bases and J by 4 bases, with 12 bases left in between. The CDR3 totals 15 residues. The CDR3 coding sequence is TGTGCCAGCAGCCCTAGTGGGGGGTATAATTCACCCCTCCACTTT. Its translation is CASSPSGGYNSPLHF.